This TCR beta chain appears in the sequencing data of a study of T cells after yellow fever vaccination. Overall study results and limits: The secondary response peaked faster, at day 5 versus 15, but was weaker. Primary-vaccination clones mostly resurfaced post-booster (approximately 96% CD4, around 88% CD8).

The length of the CDR3 is 16 residues. Germline V gene data show CDR1 as SGHVS and CDR2 as FQNEAQ. The V end was cut by 5 bases, the J end by 5 bases, with 22 bases between. Of note for this clonotype: Its antigen is unidentified.

TCRdb called the 5' RACE reads again in MiXCR, with one record for every CDR3 protein. The sample holds over 300,000 distinct CDR3 sequences; about 3.5% are singletons and the top ten take about a quarter. The sequences come from PBMCs, collected on the day of the yellow fever booster vaccination. This TCR came from a man aged 18-30 years who received the YFV17D yellow fever vaccine. The chain couples TRBV7-8 to TRBJ2-7; D tentatively reads TRBD1 or TRBD2 (7 bases each). In DNA form, the CDR3 reads TGTGCCAGCAGCGCAAGGGGGCGGGGGACGATCAACGAGCAGTACTTC. Amino acid sequence: CASSARGRGTINEQYF.